The 11 T cell receptor beta chains in this list originate from one sample, sequenced in a study of T cells in Graves' hyperthyroidism and ophthalmopathy. RNA transcripts served as the template for amplifying TCR beta CDR3 regions. When the TCR CDR3 underwent first-round RT-PCR, the HTBI primer set was used. TCRdb reanalysed the multiplex PCR reads using MiXCR and keeps one entry per CDR3 protein. The profile shows around 210,000 distinct CDR3 sequences, less than 20% of them singletons. Sequences were obtained from blood. These receptors all stem from a woman aged 50 to 65 with Graves' hyperthyroidism.

This clonotype showed up many times. The rearrangement links TRBV7-8 to TRBJ1-5, with 10 bases aligning to TRBD1. CDR1 SGHVS and CDR2 FQNEAQ come from the germline V gene. CDR3 length: 13 residues. V lost 4 bases, J lost 6 bases, and 0 bases stayed unmatched. The DNA for the CDR3 is TGTGCCAGCAGCTGGGACAGGGGTCAGCCCCAGCATTTT. Its protein product is CASSWDRGQPQHF.

This sequence joins TRBV2 and TRBJ2-4, with 8 positions matching TRBD1. CDR3 length: 13 residues. The germline V gene has CDR1 SNHLY and CDR2 FYNNEI. CDR3 loop: CASRQGAGNIQYF. In DNA, the CDR3 is TGTGCGTCAAGGCAGGGGGCAGGAAACATTCAGTACTTC.

This clonotype was seen many times. The CDR3 DNA sequence: TGTGCCAGCAGTCCCCGGCTAGCGGATTCCTACGAGCAGTACTTC. It translates to CASSPRLADSYEQYF. J is TRBJ2-7 and V is TRBV6-2 or TRBV6-3; the match to TRBD2 covers 7 bases. The V and J ends lost 5 bases and 1 base, in that order; junction bases with no gene match: 8. The length of the CDR3 is 15 residues. The germline CDR1 and CDR2 sequences are MNHEY and SVGEGT.

This sequence joins TRBV20-1 and TRBJ1-6, with 8 bases matching TRBD1. Germline V CDR1 and CDR2: DFQATT, SNEGSKA (reference sequence). V was pared by 3 bases and J by 8 bases, with 6 bases of the junction left unmatched. The CDR3 contains 14 residues. The CDR3 reads CSARDREAYSPLHF. The CDR3 bases are TGCAGTGCTAGGGACAGGGAGGCCTATTCACCCCTCCACTTT.

This clonotype occurred a few times. V usage is TRBV10-3 and J usage is TRBJ1-2; D is ambiguous. The length of the CDR3 is 11 residues. Trimming took 2 bases from V and 2 from J, leaving 0 bases between them. Per the germline V gene, CDR1 is ENHRY and CDR2 is SYGVKD. This CDR3 is CAISENYGYTF. The CDR3 DNA is TGTGCCATCAGTGAGAACTATGGCTACACCTTC.

This clonotype turned up a few times. V gene TRBV20-1 combines with J gene TRBJ2-2, with D possibly being TRBD2 (5 bases). V was clipped by 4 bases and J by 0 bases, with 9 bases between them. Germline-derived CDR1 and CDR2 are DFQATT and SNEGSKA (reference sequence). The CDR3 runs to 14 residues. The CDR3 protein is CSANPGSNTGELFF. The CDR3 nucleotides read TGCAGTGCTAACCCGGGATCGAACACCGGGGAGCTGTTTTTT.

This rearrangement joins TRBV3-1 to TRBJ1-2; D perhaps matches TRBD1 (5 bases). This CDR3 has 11 residues. CDR1 is LGHDT, CDR2 YNNKEL, per germline (reference sequence). V lost 7 bases to trimming and J lost 8 bases, with 11 bases between them. This CDR3 reads CASTQGWGYTF. CDR3 DNA sequence: TGTGCCAGCACCCAGGGCTGGGGCTACACCTTC.

This clonotype was found many times. The gene calls are TRBV27 and TRBJ2-3; TRBD1 matches 7 bases. Losses at the gene ends were 6 bases for V and 1 base for J; bases not matched to a gene: 7. From germline, CDR1 is MNHEY and CDR2 SMNVEV (reference sequence). This CDR3 has 15 amino acids. The CDR3 nucleotides read TGTGCCAGCAGACTACCTGGGACAGGCACAGATACGCAGTATTTT. The encoded protein is CASRLPGTGTDTQYF.

This clonotype was seen many times. V usage is TRBV7-2 and J usage is TRBJ1-5; possibly TRBD1 for D (5 bases). CDR3 length equals 14 residues. Germline V gives CDR1 SGHTA, CDR2 FQGNSA. Trimming stripped 5 bases from V and 9 bases from J, with 17 bases between. The CDR3: CASSPYLDSAPQHF. CDR3 nucleotides: TGTGCCAGCAGCCCTTACCTTGACAGTGCGCCCCAGCATTTT.

This clonotype was counted at least ten times. The J gene is TRBJ1-4, the V gene TRBV3-1; possibly TRBD1 for D (5 bases). This CDR3 region has 15 residues. Between the trimmed V and J ends, which lost 1 base and 5 bases, there was a span of 11 bases. In germline, CDR1 is LGHDT, CDR2 YNNKEL (reference sequence). The CDR3 is CASSQAGPKNEKLFF. The CDR3, as DNA: TGTGCCAGCAGCCAAGCAGGGCCGAAAAATGAAAAACTGTTTTTT.

A word on this clonotype: A read error may account for a junction end that differs from germline. The chain has TRBV5-8 and TRBJ1-1; D ambiguous. Looked up from germline, CDR1 is SGHTS and CDR2 is YDEGEE. This CDR3 is 13 amino acids long. Here the CDR3 reads CASSLGQNTGAFF. The CDR3, as DNA: TGTGCCAGCTCCCTAGGCCAAAACACTGGAGCTTTCTTT.